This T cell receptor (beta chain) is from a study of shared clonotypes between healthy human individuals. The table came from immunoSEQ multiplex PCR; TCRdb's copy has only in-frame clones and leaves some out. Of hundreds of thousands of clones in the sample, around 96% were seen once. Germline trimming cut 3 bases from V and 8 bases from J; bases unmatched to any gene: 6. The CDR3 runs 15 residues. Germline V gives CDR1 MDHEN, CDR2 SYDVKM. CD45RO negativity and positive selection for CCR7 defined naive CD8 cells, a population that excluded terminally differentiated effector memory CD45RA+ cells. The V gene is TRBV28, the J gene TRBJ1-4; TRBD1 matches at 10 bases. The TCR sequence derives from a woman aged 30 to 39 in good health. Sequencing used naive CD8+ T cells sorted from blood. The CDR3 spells CASSLVGQGGEKLFF. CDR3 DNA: TGTGCCAGCAGTTTGGTAGGACAGGGGGGAGAAAAACTGTTTTTT.